The source of this TCR beta chain is a study of response to subunit inactivated influenza vaccine. This CDR3 has 11 amino acids. The germline V gene encodes CDR1 MDHEN and CDR2 SYDVKM. V was pared by 6 bases and J by 15 bases, with 16 bases between. TCRdb re-called the RT-PCR reads with MiXCR, one entry per CDR3 protein. The sample shows 560,000 or so distinct CDR3 sequences, 7.6% of them seen only once. The sequence was collected from a man in his fifties or sixties who received an inactivated influenza vaccine. Sequenced material: PBMCs from blood, taken around 25 months after vaccination. This sequence joins TRBV28 and TRBJ2-3, with D possibly called TRBD1 or TRBD2 (5 bases each). CDR3: CASSLPGPSYF. The CDR3 bases are TGTGCCAGCAGCCTTCCGGGACCCTCCTATTTT. Supplemented by reference TRBV28 and TRBJ2-3, the full variable domain reads DVKVTQSSRYLVKRTGEKVFLECVQDMDHENMFWYRQDPGLGLRLIYFSYDVKMKEKGDIPEGYSVSREKKERFSLILESASTNQTSMYLCASSLPGPSYFGPGTRLTVL.